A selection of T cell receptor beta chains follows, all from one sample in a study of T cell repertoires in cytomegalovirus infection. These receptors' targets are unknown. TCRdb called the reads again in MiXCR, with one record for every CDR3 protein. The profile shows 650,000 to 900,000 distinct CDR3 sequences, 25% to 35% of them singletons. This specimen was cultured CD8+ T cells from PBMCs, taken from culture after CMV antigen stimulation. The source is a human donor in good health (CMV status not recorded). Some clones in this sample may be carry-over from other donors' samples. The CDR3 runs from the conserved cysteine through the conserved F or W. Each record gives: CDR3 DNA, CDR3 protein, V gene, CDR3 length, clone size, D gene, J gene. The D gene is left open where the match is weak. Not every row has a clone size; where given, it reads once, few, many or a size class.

CDR3 DNA: TGTGCCAGCAGCTCCGGGACAGGGTACGCTTTCTTT; CDR3 protein: CASSSGTGYAFF; V gene: TRBV5-4; CDR3 length: 12; clone size: many; D gene: TRBD1; J gene: TRBJ1-1
CDR3 DNA: TGTGCCAGCAGCTTCGCCGGGAGGGTCTACGAGCAGTACTTC; CDR3 protein: CASSFAGRVYEQYF; V gene: TRBV7-9; CDR3 length: 14; clone size: few; D gene: TRBD2; J gene: TRBJ2-7
CDR3 DNA: TGCGCCAGCAGCCAAGATCTCCAGGTCGCGAACACCGGGGAGCTGTTTTTT; CDR3 protein: CASSQDLQVANTGELFF; V gene: TRBV4-3; CDR3 length: 17; clone size: .; D gene: .; J gene: TRBJ2-2
CDR3 DNA: TGTGCCAGCAGTGAATGGTTCCAGTCATCAGATATAGGCTACACCTTC; CDR3 protein: CASSEWFQSSDIGYTF; V gene: TRBV25-1; CDR3 length: 16; clone size: few; D gene: .; J gene: TRBJ1-2
CDR3 DNA: TGTGCCAGCAGCTACTTCTTCGGGGCGAACTATGGCTACACCTTC; CDR3 protein: CASSYFFGANYGYTF; V gene: TRBV7-2; CDR3 length: 15; clone size: .; D gene: .; J gene: TRBJ1-2
CDR3 DNA: TGTGCCACCGGGGCTAGGCTGAATGAGCAGTTCTTC; CDR3 protein: CATGARLNEQFF; V gene: TRBV7-6; CDR3 length: 12; clone size: .; D gene: .; J gene: TRBJ2-1
CDR3 DNA: TGTGCCATCAGTGAGTCGTTGACGGATGCGGAGACCCAGTACTTC; CDR3 protein: CAISESLTDAETQYF; V gene: TRBV10-3; CDR3 length: 15; clone size: few; D gene: .; J gene: TRBJ2-5
CDR3 DNA: TGTGCCAGCAGCCTACCCCCCGGGGGAAACACCATATATTTT; CDR3 protein: CASSLPPGGNTIYF; V gene: TRBV14; CDR3 length: 14; clone size: once; D gene: .; J gene: TRBJ1-3
CDR3 DNA: TGTGCCAGCAGTTACGACAGAGGCTCCTATAATTCACCCCTCCACTTT; CDR3 protein: CASSYDRGSYNSPLHF; V gene: TRBV6-2/TRBV6-3; CDR3 length: 16; clone size: many; D gene: .; J gene: TRBJ1-6
CDR3 DNA: TGTGCCAGCAGCTTAGCGGGCGGCGGGGCCTGGGAGCTGTTTTTT; CDR3 protein: CASSLAGGGAWELFF; V gene: TRBV7-6; CDR3 length: 15; clone size: few; D gene: .; J gene: TRBJ2-2
CDR3 DNA: TGTGCCAGCAGTCCCCTAGACAGGGGCAAATGGGATACGCAGTATTTT; CDR3 protein: CASSPLDRGKWDTQYF; V gene: TRBV6-2/TRBV6-3; CDR3 length: 16; clone size: .; D gene: TRBD1; J gene: TRBJ2-3
CDR3 DNA: TGTGCCAGCAGCCCAGAGGAAGTGCGGGGACCGAGAGAGACCCAGTACTTC; CDR3 protein: CASSPEEVRGPRETQYF; V gene: TRBV7-2; CDR3 length: 17; clone size: many; D gene: .; J gene: TRBJ2-5
CDR3 DNA: TGTGCCAGCAGCTTACGGGAGGGGGGGCTCGGAACTGAAGCTTTCTTT; CDR3 protein: CASSLREGGLGTEAFF; V gene: TRBV7-9; CDR3 length: 16; clone size: few; D gene: .; J gene: TRBJ1-1
CDR3 DNA: TGTGCCAGTTACCCTGGGCGAGGCGGAAGTAATCAGCCCCAGCATTTT; CDR3 protein: CASYPGRGGSNQPQHF; V gene: TRBV6-1; CDR3 length: 16; clone size: .; D gene: .; J gene: TRBJ1-5
CDR3 DNA: TGTGCCAGCAGTTCGGAGGAAGGGTTTGGAACTAATGAAAAACTGTTTTTT; CDR3 protein: CASSSEEGFGTNEKLFF; V gene: TRBV12-3/TRBV12-4; CDR3 length: 17; clone size: few; D gene: .; J gene: TRBJ1-4
CDR3 DNA: TGTGCCAGCAGCGCCCCGAAGACAGGGTCCGGGATGGACACTGAAGCTTTCTTT; CDR3 protein: CASSAPKTGSGMDTEAFF; V gene: TRBV7-8; CDR3 length: 18; clone size: many; D gene: TRBD1; J gene: TRBJ1-1
CDR3 DNA: TGTGCCAGCAGCCCCCGGAGACAGGGGTTTTTGGCCCAGTACTTC; CDR3 protein: CASSPRRQGFLAQYF; V gene: TRBV7-2; CDR3 length: 15; clone size: many; D gene: TRBD1; J gene: TRBJ2-5
CDR3 DNA: TGTGCCAGCAGTTTCTGGGGGGGAACGGAGACCCAGTACTTC; CDR3 protein: CASSFWGGTETQYF; V gene: TRBV12-3/TRBV12-4; CDR3 length: 14; clone size: .; D gene: TRBD2; J gene: TRBJ2-5
CDR3 DNA: TGTGCCAGCAGCTGGGGGACAGGGGCCAACACTGAAGCTTTCTTT; CDR3 protein: CASSWGTGANTEAFF; V gene: TRBV7-6; CDR3 length: 15; clone size: once; D gene: TRBD1; J gene: TRBJ1-1
CDR3 DNA: TGTGCCAGCAGAAGGGGAGTAGCAGAAGAGACCCAGTACTTC; CDR3 protein: CASRRGVAEETQYF; V gene: TRBV7-9; CDR3 length: 14; clone size: many; D gene: .; J gene: TRBJ2-5
CDR3 DNA: TGTGCCAGCAGTGAAGGGATCGCACGCACAGATACGCAGTATTTT; CDR3 protein: CASSEGIARTDTQYF; V gene: TRBV25-1; CDR3 length: 15; clone size: .; D gene: .; J gene: TRBJ2-3
CDR3 DNA: TGTGCCAGCAGTGAAGCGCTTCCAGGGGGCAACGGCTACACCTTC; CDR3 protein: CASSEALPGGNGYTF; V gene: TRBV6-1; CDR3 length: 15; clone size: .; D gene: TRBD1; J gene: TRBJ1-2
CDR3 DNA: TGTGCCAGCAGCCCCCCTGGAAGCGGGGGGGCCGGAGATACGCAGTATTTT; CDR3 protein: CASSPPGSGGAGDTQYF; V gene: TRBV7-6; CDR3 length: 17; clone size: .; D gene: TRBD2; J gene: TRBJ2-3
CDR3 DNA: TGTGCCAGCAACGGCCGGTTCTACGAGCAGTACTTC; CDR3 protein: CASNGRFYEQYF; V gene: TRBV2; CDR3 length: 12; clone size: .; D gene: .; J gene: TRBJ2-7
CDR3 DNA: TGTGCCAGCAGTTACTCTCTATACACCGAGCAGTACTTC; CDR3 protein: CASSYSLYTEQYF; V gene: TRBV6-5; CDR3 length: 13; clone size: .; D gene: .; J gene: TRBJ2-7
CDR3 DNA: TGTGCCAGCAGCTTCACTAGCGGGGGGGCGTCCTACGAGCAGTACTTC; CDR3 protein: CASSFTSGGASYEQYF; V gene: TRBV7-9; CDR3 length: 16; clone size: few; D gene: TRBD2; J gene: TRBJ2-7
CDR3 DNA: TGTGCCAGCAGTCAACTCAACAACAGGGAAACTAGCACAGATACGCAGTATTTT; CDR3 protein: CASSQLNNRETSTDTQYF; V gene: TRBV12-3/TRBV12-4; CDR3 length: 18; clone size: .; D gene: .; J gene: TRBJ2-3
CDR3 DNA: TGTGCCAGCAGCCCGGAAAAGTCGACAGGGTTGGGCACTGAAGCTTTCTTT; CDR3 protein: CASSPEKSTGLGTEAFF; V gene: TRBV7-3; CDR3 length: 17; clone size: few; D gene: TRBD1; J gene: TRBJ1-1
CDR3 DNA: TGTGCCAGCAGCTCCCGAGGGACTTCATCAAGCACAGATACGCAGTATTTT; CDR3 protein: CASSSRGTSSSTDTQYF; V gene: TRBV7-3; CDR3 length: 17; clone size: .; D gene: .; J gene: TRBJ2-3
CDR3 DNA: TGCGCCAGCAGCCAAGATGGGGGGCTGAATCAGCCCCAGCATTTT; CDR3 protein: CASSQDGGLNQPQHF; V gene: TRBV4-3; CDR3 length: 15; clone size: .; D gene: .; J gene: TRBJ1-5
CDR3 DNA: TGCAGTGCTAGTCGGGGAAATGAGCAGTTCTTC; CDR3 protein: CSASRGNEQFF; V gene: TRBV20-1; CDR3 length: 11; clone size: few; D gene: .; J gene: TRBJ2-1
CDR3 DNA: TGTGCCAGCTCACCGTCGGGACAGTTTCGGCATCAGCCCCAGCATTTT; CDR3 protein: CASSPSGQFRHQPQHF; V gene: TRBV18; CDR3 length: 16; clone size: few; D gene: TRBD1; J gene: TRBJ1-5
CDR3 DNA: TGTGCCAGCAGGGAAAGACAGGGGGCAACAGATACGCAGTATTTT; CDR3 protein: CASRERQGATDTQYF; V gene: TRBV6-5; CDR3 length: 15; clone size: .; D gene: TRBD1; J gene: TRBJ2-3
CDR3 DNA: TGTGCCAGCAGCCTGTCGATTCTCCGGTCCTCTGGAAACACCATATATTTT; CDR3 protein: CASSLSILRSSGNTIYF; V gene: TRBV7-8; CDR3 length: 17; clone size: many; D gene: .; J gene: TRBJ1-3
CDR3 DNA: TGTGCCAGCAGCACCAGGGGGAAACCTCCCTACGAGCAGTACTTC; CDR3 protein: CASSTRGKPPYEQYF; V gene: TRBV27; CDR3 length: 15; clone size: .; D gene: TRBD1; J gene: TRBJ2-7
CDR3 DNA: TGTGCCAGTAGTCCAGTGGGGGACACTGAAGCTTTCTTT; CDR3 protein: CASSPVGDTEAFF; V gene: TRBV19; CDR3 length: 13; clone size: .; D gene: .; J gene: TRBJ1-1
CDR3 DNA: TGTGCCAGCAGCCACACCGGGACTCGGACCTACGAGCAGTACTTC; CDR3 protein: CASSHTGTRTYEQYF; V gene: TRBV14; CDR3 length: 15; clone size: .; D gene: .; J gene: TRBJ2-7
CDR3 DNA: TGTGCCAGCAGTCTCAGCAAGGGGACGGGGCAGCCCCAGCATTTT; CDR3 protein: CASSLSKGTGQPQHF; V gene: TRBV6-1; CDR3 length: 15; clone size: few; D gene: .; J gene: TRBJ1-5
CDR3 DNA: TGTGCCAGCAGTTCCCAACTAGCGGGTCTGCAAGAGACCCAGTACTTC; CDR3 protein: CASSSQLAGLQETQYF; V gene: TRBV6-6; CDR3 length: 16; clone size: once; D gene: TRBD2; J gene: TRBJ2-5
CDR3 DNA: TGTGCCAGCAGCTTAAGCTCTGGAAACATTCAGCACTTC; CDR3 protein: CASSLSSGNIQHF; V gene: TRBV7-6; CDR3 length: 13; clone size: .; D gene: .; J gene: TRBJ2-4
CDR3 DNA: TGTGCCAGCAGCTTAAAGACTAGCGGGGCTTCACTATACAATGAGCAGTTCTTC; CDR3 protein: CASSLKTSGASLYNEQFF; V gene: TRBV7-6; CDR3 length: 18; clone size: many; D gene: TRBD2; J gene: TRBJ2-1
CDR3 DNA: TGTGCCAGCTCACCACCGGAGGCTAGCGGGGGGTTTGAACAGTTCTTC; CDR3 protein: CASSPPEASGGFEQFF; V gene: TRBV18; CDR3 length: 16; clone size: once; D gene: TRBD2; J gene: TRBJ2-1
CDR3 DNA: TGTGCCAGCAGTTTCGGACAGGCAAATAAAGCTTTCTTT; CDR3 protein: CASSFGQANKAFF; V gene: TRBV12-3/TRBV12-4; CDR3 length: 13; clone size: .; D gene: TRBD1; J gene: TRBJ1-1
CDR3 DNA: TGTGCCAGCAGCGTAGGTTCCCCCTGGACAGAAGAGACCCAGTACTTC; CDR3 protein: CASSVGSPWTEETQYF; V gene: TRBV9; CDR3 length: 16; clone size: .; D gene: .; J gene: TRBJ2-5
CDR3 DNA: TGTGCCAGCAGTGAAGTCGGGCAGACAAGCTCCTACAATGAGCAGTTCTTC; CDR3 protein: CASSEVGQTSSYNEQFF; V gene: TRBV6-1; CDR3 length: 17; clone size: few; D gene: .; J gene: TRBJ2-1
CDR3 DNA: TGTGCCAGCAGTGAATCCACAGCCGTCTATAACTATGGCTACACCTTC; CDR3 protein: CASSESTAVYNYGYTF; V gene: TRBV6-1; CDR3 length: 16; clone size: .; D gene: .; J gene: TRBJ1-2
CDR3 DNA: TGTGCCAGCAGTCACTATAGCGGGGGGCCTTACAATGAGCAGTTCTTC; CDR3 protein: CASSHYSGGPYNEQFF; V gene: TRBV27; CDR3 length: 16; clone size: .; D gene: TRBD2; J gene: TRBJ2-1
CDR3 DNA: TGTGCCAGCAGTTACTCGACACAGCGGGGGGACTACGAGCAGTACTTC; CDR3 protein: CASSYSTQRGDYEQYF; V gene: TRBV6-2/TRBV6-3; CDR3 length: 16; clone size: .; D gene: TRBD2; J gene: TRBJ2-7
CDR3 DNA: TGTGCCAGCAGTTACTCTACGGGGTCACCCTACAATGAGCAGTTCTTC; CDR3 protein: CASSYSTGSPYNEQFF; V gene: TRBV6-6; CDR3 length: 16; clone size: few; D gene: .; J gene: TRBJ2-1
CDR3 DNA: TGTGCCAGCAGTTTCCGACTAGCGGAGGACAATGAGCAGTTCTTC; CDR3 protein: CASSFRLAEDNEQFF; V gene: TRBV12-3/TRBV12-4; CDR3 length: 15; clone size: .; D gene: TRBD2; J gene: TRBJ2-1
CDR3 DNA: TGCAGTGCTCATTCGACAGGTCTTGGGTCCTACAATGAGCAGTTCTTC; CDR3 protein: CSAHSTGLGSYNEQFF; V gene: TRBV20-1; CDR3 length: 16; clone size: many; D gene: .; J gene: TRBJ2-1
CDR3 DNA: TGTGCCAGCAGCCATGACCTTCGCCCCGGGGCCAACGTCCTGACTTTC; CDR3 protein: CASSHDLRPGANVLTF; V gene: TRBV14; CDR3 length: 16; clone size: few; D gene: .; J gene: TRBJ2-6
CDR3 DNA: TGCGCCAGCAGTGAGTCCAACGGGTGGGCTGAAGCTTTCTTT; CDR3 protein: CASSESNGWAEAFF; V gene: TRBV10-2; CDR3 length: 14; clone size: .; D gene: .; J gene: TRBJ1-1
CDR3 DNA: TGCAGTGCTAGAGCAACAGGAATGGGATTCTACAATGAGCAGTTCTTC; CDR3 protein: CSARATGMGFYNEQFF; V gene: TRBV20-1; CDR3 length: 16; clone size: many; D gene: .; J gene: TRBJ2-1
CDR3 DNA: TGTGCCAGTAACGTTTTTCCAGATAACACTGAAGCTTTCTTT; CDR3 protein: CASNVFPDNTEAFF; V gene: TRBV19; CDR3 length: 14; clone size: few; D gene: .; J gene: TRBJ1-1
CDR3 DNA: TGTGCCAGCAGCCCCCGGACAGGGGCGCAAGAGCAGTTCTTC; CDR3 protein: CASSPRTGAQEQFF; V gene: TRBV7-2; CDR3 length: 14; clone size: many; D gene: TRBD1; J gene: TRBJ2-1
CDR3 DNA: TGTGCCAGCAGTTACGCTGGGGGACGGACTAATGAAAAACTGTTTTTT; CDR3 protein: CASSYAGGRTNEKLFF; V gene: TRBV6-6; CDR3 length: 16; clone size: .; D gene: .; J gene: TRBJ1-4
CDR3 DNA: TGTGCCAGCAGCGGGACAGAAGACTACGAGCAGTACTTC; CDR3 protein: CASSGTEDYEQYF; V gene: TRBV7-6; CDR3 length: 13; clone size: once; D gene: TRBD1; J gene: TRBJ2-7
CDR3 DNA: TGCAGTGCTTACGATTGGACAAGGGCTAATGAAAAACTGTTTTTT; CDR3 protein: CSAYDWTRANEKLFF; V gene: TRBV20-1; CDR3 length: 15; clone size: .; D gene: .; J gene: TRBJ1-4
CDR3 DNA: TGTGCCAGCATCCCGAGCGAGGGGCAAGAGACCCAGTACTTC; CDR3 protein: CASIPSEGQETQYF; V gene: TRBV7-6; CDR3 length: 14; clone size: .; D gene: .; J gene: TRBJ2-5